A single sample is the source of the 20 T cell receptor beta chains below, sequenced in a study of T cells in Graves' hyperthyroidism and ophthalmopathy. TCR beta CDR3 regions were amplified from RNA transcripts. TCR CDR3 regions were first amplified by RT-PCR with HTBI primers. TCRdb used MiXCR to reprocess the multiplex PCR reads, holding one entry per CDR3 protein. There are some 140,000 distinct CDR3 sequences in the sample; more than 20% occur only once, and roughly 71% lies in the top ten. Material: blood. The receptors derive from a woman aged 50 to 60 with Graves' hyperthyroidism that later progressed to Graves' ophthalmopathy.

Points on this clonotype: Given a much more abundant clone one base away, this may be a read error. The chain recombines TRBV3-1 with TRBJ1-6; no reliable D call. The germline V gene has CDR1 LGHDT and CDR2 YNNKEL (reference sequence). This CDR3 contains 14 residues. V lost 4 bases and J lost 7, with 11 bases in between. The CDR3 DNA reads as TGTGCCAGCAGCCTCGGGCAGACGAATTCACCCCTCCACTTT. It yields the protein CASSLGQTNSPLHF. Combining the CDR3 with reference TRBV3-1 and TRBJ1-6 gives the whole variable domain DTAVSQTPKYLVTQMGNDKSIKCEQNLGHDTMYWYKQDSKKFLKIMFSYNNKELIINETVPNRFSPKSPDKAHLNLHINSLELGDSAVYFCASSLGQTNSPLHFGNGTRLTVT.

This clonotype was found many times. This rearrangement joins TRBV28 to TRBJ2-3; D may be TRBD1 or TRBD2 (5 bases each). Germline V CDR1 and CDR2: MDHEN, SYDVKM. The CDR3 sequence is 15 residues long. The V end was cut by 6 bases, the J end by 4 bases, with 17 bases between. The CDR3 coding sequence is TGTGCCAGCAGCGCCCGGGACGGAATAGCAGATACGCAGTATTTT. This codes for CASSARDGIADTQYF.

This clonotype was seen many times. The V and J genes are TRBV3-1 and TRBJ1-5, with D perhaps TRBD1 (5 bases). Trimming took off 1 base at V and 2 bases at J, with 9 bases between the two ends. The CDR3 loop spans 15 amino acids. Looked up from germline, CDR1 is LGHDT and CDR2 is YNNKEL (reference sequence). CDR3 DNA sequence: TGTGCCAGCAGCCAAGGAGGAGGGGGCAATCAGCCCCAGCATTTT. Its translation is CASSQGGGGNQPQHF.

The chain is built from TRBV28 and TRBJ1-1, with TRBD1 matching over 11 bases. Germline V gene sequence: CDR1 MDHEN, CDR2 SYDVKM. This CDR3 spans 16 amino acids. The ends lost 2 bases at V and 1 base at J; junction bases unmatched: 3. CDR3 sequence reads: CASSLPGQGGNTEAFF. The DNA for the CDR3 is TGTGCCAGCAGTTTACCGGGACAGGGGGGGAACACTGAAGCTTTCTTT.

This clonotype was detected a few times. The gene calls are TRBV5-4 and TRBJ2-1, with a possible D match to TRBD2 (5 bases). Germline V CDR1 and CDR2: SGHNT, YYREEE (reference sequence). This CDR3 spans 14 amino acids. V shed 2 bases and J shed 2 bases, with 8 bases lying between them. CDR3 sequence (DNA): TGTGCCAGCAGCTTTGGAGGAACCTACAATGAGCAGTTCTTC. Protein product: CASSFGGTYNEQFF.

This clonotype was picked up a small number of times. CDR3 in DNA: TGTGCCAGTAGTATGGGGGTGACAGGGGCGGACACTGAAGCTTTCTTT. Protein: CASSMGVTGADTEAFF. The chain couples TRBV19 to TRBJ1-1, with 8 bases fitting TRBD1. The germline gives CDR1 LNHDA, CDR2 SQIVND (reference sequence). The CDR3 is 16 residues long. V lost 3 bases and J lost 3; bases outside the gene matches: 9.

This clonotype was observed many times. The genes are TRBV6-1 and TRBJ2-3; D is possibly TRBD1 (6 bases). Germline CDR1 and CDR2: MNHNS and SASEGT. The CDR3 runs to 13 residues. V was pared by 10 bases and J by 2 bases, with 13 bases between. The CDR3 sequence is CATGDIFTDTQYF. DNA for the CDR3: TGTGCCACCGGGGACATTTTCACAGATACGCAGTATTTT.

This chain joins TRBV18 and TRBJ1-6, with unresolved D. Trimming cost V 1 base and J 10 bases, with 11 bases left between them. Germline assignment: CDR1 KGHSH and CDR2 LQKENI. This CDR3 has 14 amino acids. The CDR3 DNA follows: TGTGCCAGCTCACCACAGGGTCCCGCCTCACCCCTCCACTTT. It codes for CASSPQGPASPLHF.

Ten or more counts support this clonotype. The rearrangement joins TRBV2 to TRBJ2-7; maybe TRBD1 (6 bases). V lost 5 bases and J lost 6, with 23 bases in between. CDR1 is SNHLY, CDR2 FYNNEI, per germline. The CDR3 contains 16 residues. The CDR3 spells CASSYTHDRYLSEQYF. Written as DNA, the CDR3 is TGTGCCAGCAGTTATACTCATGACAGGTACTTATCCGAGCAGTACTTC. Full variable domain (rest looked up from reference TRBV2 and TRBJ2-7): EPEVTQTPSHQVTQMGQEVILRCVPISNHLYFYWYRQILGQKVEFLVSFYNNEISEKSEIFDDQFSVERPDGSNFTLKIRSTKLEDSAMYFCASSYTHDRYLSEQYFGPGTRLTVT.

This clonotype was seen more than once but under ten times. The V gene is TRBV5-6, the J gene TRBJ2-7, with TRBD1 identical over 7 bases. The CDR3 has 12 amino acids. In germline, CDR1 is SGHDT, CDR2 YYEEEE. V lost 4 bases to trimming and J lost 9 bases; unmatched junction nucleotides: 7. The DNA for the CDR3 is TGTGCCAGCAGCCAAAACAGGGGCGGGCAGTACTTC. This gives the protein CASSQNRGGQYF.

This clonotype was picked up many times. This chain joins TRBV7-3 and TRBJ2-3; the match to TRBD2 covers 11 bases. The CDR3 contains 16 residues. Germline loops: CDR1 SGHTA, CDR2 FQGTGA. With V trimmed by 1 base and J by 6 bases, 6 bases remained unmatched. CDR3 coding DNA: TGTGCCAGCAGCTTAAGTCTAGCGGGAGGAAGTGATACGCAGTATTTT. This encodes CASSLSLAGGSDTQYF.

This chain uses TRBV18 with TRBJ2-7; a possible D gene is TRBD1 (5 bases). The V gene lost 5 bases and the J gene lost 3 bases, with 14 bases spanning the gap. Germline-derived CDR1 and CDR2 are KGHSH and LQKENI. This CDR3 comprises 14 residues. Here the CDR3 reads CASSLTTVDYEQYF. The DNA of the CDR3 is TGTGCCAGCTCATTAACGACAGTTGACTACGAGCAGTACTTC.

The chain recombines TRBV4-2 with TRBJ2-6; possibly TRBD1 or TRBD2 for D (6 bases each). This CDR3 comprises 19 residues. The germline gives CDR1 LGHNA, CDR2 YNFKEQ. Trimming stripped 0 bases from V and 3 bases from J, with 18 bases between. Here the CDR3 DNA reads TGTGCCAGCAGCCAAGATCTCGGGGGCCCTCTTGGTGGGGCCAACGTCCTGACTTTC. This codes for CASSQDLGGPLGGANVLTF.

V is TRBV11-2 and J is TRBJ1-5; D gene unclear. Trimming shortened V by 0 bases and J by 1 base, and 13 bases separated the two germline ends. CDR1 and CDR2 from the germline V gene are SGHAT and FQNNGV. This CDR3 has 17 residues. CDR3 loop: CASSLEFGQWSNQPQHF. Here the CDR3 DNA reads TGTGCCAGCAGCTTAGAGTTCGGCCAGTGGAGCAATCAGCCCCAGCATTTT.

The chain has TRBV7-8 and TRBJ1-5; TRBD1 agrees at 9 bases. The CDR3 extends over 16 amino acids. Germline trimming cut 2 bases from V and 6 bases from J; bases unmatched to any gene: 8. Germline V lookup: CDR1 SGHVS, CDR2 FQNEAQ. The CDR3 here is CASSLRKGQGSQPQHF. CDR3 nucleotide sequence: TGTGCCAGCAGCTTAAGAAAGGGACAGGGCAGTCAGCCCCAGCATTTT.

The rearrangement joins TRBV7-9 to TRBJ1-1, with 9 bases lining up with TRBD1. There are 15 residues in the CDR3. V dropped 5 bases and J dropped 8; count of bases not matched to a gene: 12. Germline CDR1 SEHNR, CDR2 FQNEAQ (reference sequence). CDR3 sequence: CASSPEGTGSAEAFF. CDR3 coding DNA: TGTGCCAGCAGCCCCGAGGGGACAGGGTCGGCAGAAGCTTTCTTT.

Only a few counts were recorded for this clonotype. The J gene is TRBJ1-4, the V gene TRBV10-3; 8 bases are shared with TRBD1. The CDR3 loop spans 13 amino acids. In germline, CDR1 is ENHRY, CDR2 SYGVKD. V lost 6 bases to trimming and J lost 8 bases; unmatched junction nucleotides: 5. CDR3: CAIRGQETEKLFF. The CDR3 region has the DNA TGTGCCATCAGGGGACAGGAAACGGAAAAACTGTTTTTT.

This clonotype was recorded a few times. V gene TRBV18 combines with J gene TRBJ1-3, with a possible D match to TRBD1 (6 bases). In germline, CDR1 is KGHSH, CDR2 LQKENI. V lost 3 bases and J lost 0, with 21 bases in between. The CDR3 sequence is 19 residues long. This CDR3 is CASSPNRFGQTNSGNTIYF. DNA for the CDR3: TGTGCCAGCTCACCTAACCGTTTTGGACAGACGAACTCTGGAAACACCATATATTTT.

At least ten counts were recorded for this clonotype. The gene calls are TRBV14 and TRBJ1-1; 7 bases fit TRBD1. The CDR3 totals 14 residues. After removal of 5 bases from V and 3 bases from J, the junction contained 6 bases not matched to a gene. The germline V gene has CDR1 SGHDN and CDR2 FVKESK. CDR3 amino acids: CASSVTGTDTEAFF. The CDR3, as DNA: TGTGCCAGCAGCGTTACCGGGACAGACACTGAAGCTTTCTTT.

This clonotype turned up a few times. The rearrangement uses TRBV6-1 and TRBJ1-2; 7 nucleotides align to TRBD1. V gave up 5 bases and J gave up 7 bases; unmatched junction bases: 4. Germline CDR1 reads MNHNS; CDR2 reads SASEGT. This CDR3 is 12 amino acids long. CDR3 residues: CASSKGAGGYTF. The CDR3, as DNA: TGTGCCAGCAGTAAGGGGGCGGGTGGCTACACCTTC.